This T cell receptor beta chain comes out of a study of T cells in Graves' hyperthyroidism and ophthalmopathy. Study-level points and caveats: Blood also held most thyroid clonotypes expanded beyond 0.001.

The CDR3 is 14 residues long. V was trimmed by 1 base and J by 10 bases, leaving 11 bases between them. CDR1 and CDR2 (germline): SGHDN, FVKESK. Researchers amplified the TCR beta CDR3 regions from RNA transcripts. HTBI primers were the set used in a first-round RT-PCR of the TCR CDR3. TCRdb called the multiplex PCR reads again in MiXCR, with one record for every CDR3 protein. The sample lists hundreds of thousands of distinct CDR3 sequences; about 15% were seen once. Notes on this clonotype: Its antigen is as yet unknown.

The TCR sequence derives from a young woman with Graves' ophthalmopathy. The chain joins TRBV14 to TRBJ1-6; D uncertain. Sequencing was performed on blood. The CDR3 spells CASSQGADISPLHF. The CDR3 DNA follows: TGTGCCAGCAGCCAAGGGGCAGATATCTCACCCCTCCACTTT.